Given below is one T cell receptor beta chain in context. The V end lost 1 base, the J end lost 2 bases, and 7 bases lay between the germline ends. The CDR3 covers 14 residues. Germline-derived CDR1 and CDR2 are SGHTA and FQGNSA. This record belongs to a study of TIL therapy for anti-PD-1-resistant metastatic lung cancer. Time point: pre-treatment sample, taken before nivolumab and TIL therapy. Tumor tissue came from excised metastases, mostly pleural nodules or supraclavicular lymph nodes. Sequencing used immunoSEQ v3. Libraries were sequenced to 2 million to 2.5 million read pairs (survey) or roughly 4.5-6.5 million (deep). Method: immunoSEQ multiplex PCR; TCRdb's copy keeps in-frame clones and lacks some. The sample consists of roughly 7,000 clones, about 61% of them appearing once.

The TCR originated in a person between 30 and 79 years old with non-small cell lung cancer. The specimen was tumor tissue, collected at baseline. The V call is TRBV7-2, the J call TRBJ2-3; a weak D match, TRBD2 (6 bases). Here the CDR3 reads CASSLVDYTDTQYF. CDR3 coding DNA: TGTGCCAGCAGCTTAGTGGACTACACAGATACGCAGTATTTT.